This TCR beta chain stems from a study of regulatory T cells in long-lasting Graves disease. General study points: There was favoring of TRBV28, TRBJ1-2 and TRBJ2-5 in persistent disease.

iRepertoire HTBI primers and Arm-PCR of CDR3 regions built TCR beta libraries. TCRdb redid the calling of the multiplex PCR reads with MiXCR, one entry per CDR3 protein. The repertoire holds 400,000 to 450,000 distinct CDR3 sequences, with about 15% as singletons. Time point reported: newly diagnosed GD, antithyroid drugs for less than 3 months. The TCR library was prepared using RNA isolated from PBMCs. Clinicians diagnosed Graves' disease using American Thyroid Association guidelines. V dropped 6 bases and J dropped 1 base, with 12 bases sitting between them. The CDR3 has 15 amino acids. At least ten counts were recorded for this clonotype. Antigen specificity is unknown. The data also belong to a second study, concerning T cells in Graves' hyperthyroidism and ophthalmopathy. Per that paper: In the blood, most expanded thyroid clonotypes above 0.001 appeared as well.

This sequence was found in a woman aged 25-40 years with Graves disease. The chain joins TRBV12-3 or TRBV12-4 to TRBJ2-2; D is possibly TRBD1 (5 bases). The specimen was peripheral blood mononuclear cells (PBMCs), collected at new diagnosis, from a patient treated with antithyroid drugs. The CDR3 nucleotides are TGTGCCAGCAGGAATATACAGGAGAACACCGGGGAGCTGTTTTTT. It codes for CASRNIQENTGELFF.